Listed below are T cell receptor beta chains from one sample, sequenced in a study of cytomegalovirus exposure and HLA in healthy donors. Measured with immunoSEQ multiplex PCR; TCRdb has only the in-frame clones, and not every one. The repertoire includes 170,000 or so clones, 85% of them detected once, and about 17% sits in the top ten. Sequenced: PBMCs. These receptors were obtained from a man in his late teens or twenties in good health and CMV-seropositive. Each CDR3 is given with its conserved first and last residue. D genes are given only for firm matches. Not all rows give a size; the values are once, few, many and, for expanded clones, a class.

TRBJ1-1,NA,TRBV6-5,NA,TGTGCCAGCAGTCCAGGGTCGACCACTGAAGCTTTCTTT,CASSPGSTTEAFF
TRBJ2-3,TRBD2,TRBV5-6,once,TGTGCCAGCAGCTTAGCCCTACTAGCGGGAGCTCCAGATACGCAGTATTTT,CASSLALLAGAPDTQYF
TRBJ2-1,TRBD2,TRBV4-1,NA,TGCGCCAGCAGCCAAGACCCGAGCGGGGGGGCTGCCAATGAGCAGTTCTTC,CASSQDPSGGAANEQFF
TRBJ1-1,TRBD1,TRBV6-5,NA,TGTGCCAGCAGCCCCCGCGACAGGGACACTGAAGCTTTCTTT,CASSPRDRDTEAFF
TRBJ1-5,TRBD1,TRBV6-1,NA,TGTGCCACCCTCGGACAGGGAGGAAATCAGCCCCAGCATTTT,CATLGQGGNQPQHF
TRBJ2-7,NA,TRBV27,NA,TGTGCCAGCAGTTCTTTTAACAGGGCCCCCTACGAGCAGTACTTC,CASSSFNRAPYEQYF
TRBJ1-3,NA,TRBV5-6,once,TGTGCCAGCAGCTTGGATCAGACTTTCTCTGGAAACACCATATATTTT,CASSLDQTFSGNTIYF
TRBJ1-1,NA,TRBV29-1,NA,TGCAGCGTTGCGGGTCGAACTGGTGGGGCTTTCTTT,CSVAGRTGGAFF
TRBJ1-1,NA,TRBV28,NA,TGTGCCAGCAGGCTAGGAGGGATGAACACTGAAGCTTTCTTT,CASRLGGMNTEAFF
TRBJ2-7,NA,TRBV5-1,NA,TGCGCCAGCAGCTTGGGGGGGCCGTACGAGCAGTACTTC,CASSLGGPYEQYF
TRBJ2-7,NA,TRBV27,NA,TGTGCCAGCAGCCCGACAGAAAAACCCTACGAGCAGTACTTC,CASSPTEKPYEQYF
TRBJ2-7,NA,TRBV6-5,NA,TGTGCCAGCAGGAAGACAGGAAACTACGAGCAGTACTTC,CASRKTGNYEQYF
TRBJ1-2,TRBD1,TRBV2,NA,TGTGCCAGCAGTGGGACAGGGGGCCAGGTTAATGGCTACACCTTC,CASSGTGGQVNGYTF
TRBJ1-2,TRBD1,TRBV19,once,TGTGCCAGTAGTATAGGACAGGGCTATGGCTACACCTTC,CASSIGQGYGYTF
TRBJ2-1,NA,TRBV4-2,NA,TGTGCCAGCAGCCAAGATAAGGCTTCGGGGGTAATTTTATCTCGGAATGAGCAGTTCTTC,CASSQDKASGVILSRNEQFF
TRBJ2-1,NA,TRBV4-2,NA,TGTGCCAGCAGCCCGATCTTCGGGAAGCAGTTCTTC,CASSPIFGKQFF
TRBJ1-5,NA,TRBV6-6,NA,TGTGCCAGCAGCTGGGGCACAGAATATAGCAATCAGCCCCAGCATTTT,CASSWGTEYSNQPQHF
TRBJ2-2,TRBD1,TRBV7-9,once,TGTGCCAGCAGCACCGGACAGGCCCGCGGCACCGGGGAGCTGTTTTTT,CASSTGQARGTGELFF
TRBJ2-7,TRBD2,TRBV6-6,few,TGTGCCAGCACCGGACTAGCGGGGGGATACGAGCAGTACTTC,CASTGLAGGYEQYF
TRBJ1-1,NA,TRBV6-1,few,TGTGCCAGCAGCAGGAGGTTTAACACTGAAGCTTTCTTT,CASSRRFNTEAFF
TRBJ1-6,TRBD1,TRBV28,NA,TGTGCCAGCAGTTTGGACAGGGGGCCAGGGAATTCACCCCTCCACTTT,CASSLDRGPGNSPLHF
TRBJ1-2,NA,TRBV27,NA,TGTGCCAGCAGCCACGAGGGATACTATGGCTACACCTTC,CASSHEGYYGYTF
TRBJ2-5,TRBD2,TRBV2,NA,TGTGCCAGCAGGGCGGGGGTGGAGACCCAGTACTTC,CASRAGVETQYF
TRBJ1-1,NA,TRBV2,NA,TGTGCCACCCTCGAGGAAATGAACACTGAAGCTTTCTTT,CATLEEMNTEAFF
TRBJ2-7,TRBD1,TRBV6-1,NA,TGTGCCAGCAGTGAGCGGACAGGCAAAGACTTC,CASSERTGKDF
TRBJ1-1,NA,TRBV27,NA,TGTGCCAGCAGTTTATCGACAGGTCACACTGAAGCTTTCTTT,CASSLSTGHTEAFF
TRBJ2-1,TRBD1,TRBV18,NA,TGTGCCAGCTCACCCCCGACAGGGGACTACAATGAGCAGTTCTTC,CASSPPTGDYNEQFF
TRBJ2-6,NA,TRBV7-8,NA,TGTGCCAGCAGCTCCTCGGGGTCTGGGGCCAACGTCCTGACTTTC,CASSSSGSGANVLTF
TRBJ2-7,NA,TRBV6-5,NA,TGTGCCAGCAGTTACTCGTCAGGGGCGGCCTACGAGCAGTACTTC,CASSYSSGAAYEQYF
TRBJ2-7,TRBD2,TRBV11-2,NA,TGTGCCAGCAGCACGATAAAACTAGCGGGAGATCGCGAGCAGTACTTC,CASSTIKLAGDREQYF
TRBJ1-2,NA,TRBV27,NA,TGTGCCAGCAGTCTGGCCACCACGACAGGCAAATATATTGGCTACACCTTC,CASSLATTTGKYIGYTF
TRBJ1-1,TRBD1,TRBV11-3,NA,TGTGCCAGCAGCTTAGACCCCAGGACAGGGGAAACTGAAGCTTTCTTT,CASSLDPRTGETEAFF
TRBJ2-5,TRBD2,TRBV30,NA,TGTGCCTGGAGCGGGGGGGAGACCCAGTACTTC,CAWSGGETQYF
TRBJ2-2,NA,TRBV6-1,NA,TGTGCCAGCACCTTGAACACCGGGGAGCTGTTTTTT,CASTLNTGELFF
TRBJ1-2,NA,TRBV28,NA,TGTGCCAGCAGCTCCTACAGGGCTACTAACAAGTTGGGCTACACCTTC,CASSSYRATNKLGYTF
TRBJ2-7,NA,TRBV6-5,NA,TGTGCCAGCAGGACGGACATGTCCCACGAGCAGTACTTC,CASRTDMSHEQYF
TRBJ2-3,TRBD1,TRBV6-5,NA,TGTGCCAGCAGTTACTCTGGGACAGGGGACACAGATACGCAGTATTTT,CASSYSGTGDTDTQYF
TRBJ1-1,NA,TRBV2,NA,TGTGCCAGCAAGCAGAAGGAGGGCAGTGAAGCTTTCTTT,CASKQKEGSEAFF
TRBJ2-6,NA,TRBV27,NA,TGTGCCAGCAGTTTTTTGTTTCGGAGGAGCTCTGGGGCCAACGTCCTGACTTTC,CASSFLFRRSSGANVLTF
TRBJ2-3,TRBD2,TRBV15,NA,TGTGCCACCAGCTCACAACCAGCGGGAGTACTGGATACGCAGTATTTT,CATSSQPAGVLDTQYF
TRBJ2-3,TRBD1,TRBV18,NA,TGTGCCAGCTCAGGGGACAGGGCCGATACGCAGTATTTT,CASSGDRADTQYF
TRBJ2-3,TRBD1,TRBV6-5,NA,TGTGCCAGCAGCTGGACAGGGGTCGGGGCAGATACGCAGTATTTT,CASSWTGVGADTQYF
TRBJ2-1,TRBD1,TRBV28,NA,TGTGCCAGCAGTTTTCGGCCGGGACAGGGTAGTTATGAGCAGTTCTTC,CASSFRPGQGSYEQFF
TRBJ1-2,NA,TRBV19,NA,TGTGCCAGTAGTATGGAGGGTTTCTATGGCTACACCTTC,CASSMEGFYGYTF
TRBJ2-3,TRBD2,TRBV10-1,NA,TGCGCCAGCAGTGAGTCGCGACTAGCGGGAGGCGCAGATACGCAGTATTTT,CASSESRLAGGADTQYF
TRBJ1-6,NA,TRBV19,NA,TGTGCCAGTACCGCGGGAAGATCCTATAATTCACCCCTCCACTTT,CASTAGRSYNSPLHF